Described below is a single TCR beta chain sequence and its context. The specificity of this receptor is unknown. No qualities accompany the bases; no much larger clone lies one base away. No treatment had been received by any patient before thyroid surgery. The study retrospectively analysed patient clinical samples collected from about 2012 to 2019 using T-cell receptor beta sequencing. This entry comes from a study of metastatic and nonmetastatic thyroid tumors (dated by TCRdb to 2018 to 2020). Background for the entire study: The researchers compared repertoires between peripheral blood samples and tumor or nodule tissue samples from patients with malignant or benign thyroid disease.

Results and caveats for the whole study, not just this receptor: In both blood and tumor samples, malignant tumors were reported to have significantly higher TCR beta diversity than benign nodules.

The method behind the library was PCR. Instrument used: Illumina HiSeq 4000. High-throughput sequencing was used to profile the TCR beta-chain CDR3 region of every patient. In the original analysis: CDR3 differences across clinicopathological groups were used to build a classifier for discriminating distant-metastatic papillary thyroid cancer patients. Repertoire diversity was assessed with the Shannon index, and tumor-blood repertoire similarity with the Morisita-Horn index. TCRdb reanalyzed the raw reads on its own, using fastp at Q25 for trimming and MiXCR for clone calling, and kept in-frame beta chains. These V and J calls rely on TCRdb rather than the paper's analysis. The sample has some 30,000 clones on record, 3.5% to 5% of them singletons. Around 20% of the sample is held by the ten biggest clonotypes. The TCR comes from a female donor with papillary thyroid cancer or a benign thyroid nodule (not recorded which). Some clones in this sample may be carry-over from other donors' samples. Sequenced sample: blood.

The CDR3 corresponds to CASRRDFNTGELFF. Read as DNA, the sequence is TGTGCCAGCAGAAGGGACTTTAACACCGGGGAGCTGTTTTTT. This chain is built from TRBV6-2 or TRBV6-3 and TRBJ2-2, and possibly TRBD2, on 6 matching bases. Between the V and J ends, shortened by 6 bases and 2 bases respectively, the junction contains 10 bases. From the cysteine up to the phenylalanine, the CDR3 has a length of 14 residues. Only the CDR3 part of the read is kept: 42 bases, read in frame from the first base. CDR1 and CDR2 are drawn from the germline V gene: MNHEY, SVGEGT.